The TCR beta chain under discussion was sequenced for a study of response to subunit inactivated influenza vaccine. The study's findings and limits: Every seasonal influenza vaccination brings in few new T cells, the authors suggested.

Regarding this clonotype: No antigen is known for it.

TCRdb reprocessed the RT-PCR reads via MiXCR and lists one record per CDR3 protein. Of 500,000 to 600,000 distinct CDR3 sequences listed, about an eighth are singletons. V was clipped by 0 bases and J by 6 bases; unmatched bases: 8. Per the germline V gene, CDR1 is DFQATT and CDR2 is SNEGSKA (reference sequence). The CDR3 is 15 amino acids. The input for sequencing was PBMCs from blood, taken 45 days after vaccination. This chain joins TRBV20-1 and TRBJ2-1; 7 nucleotides align to TRBD2. The sequence was collected from a man between 50 and 59 years old who received an inactivated influenza vaccine. CDR3 nucleotide sequence: TGCAGTGCTAGAGATTCCCATTGGGGGGGCAATGAGCAGTTCTTC. It encodes CSARDSHWGGNEQFF.